The sequence of this T cell receptor (beta chain) was determined in a study of early T cells in non-severe SARS-CoV-2 infection. Study-wide context: Chains from this unsorted whole-blood bulk RNA could not be paired.

This clonotype was seen many times. Antigen unknown. Notes on the study in general: Clonotype matching in VDJdb favored anti-spike CD8 responses and did not capture private and CD4 specificities.

Separate cDNA molecules each had unique molecular identifiers attached to them. A single record per CDR3 protein comes from TCRdb applying MiXCR to the 5' RACE reads. This sample has under 35,000 distinct CDR3 sequences, with roughly 3% found just once. Sequencing used whole blood. The clonotype comes from an adult who was a healthcare worker with PCR-confirmed SARS-CoV-2 infection or an uninfected control (not recorded which).

The CDR3 sequence: CASSTLGAGDTQYF. The CDR3 DNA reads TGTGCCAGCAGTACTCTCGGGGCGGGGGATACGCAGTATTTT. This chain connects TRBV6-6 to TRBJ2-3, with a weak D call TRBD2 (6 bases). The CDR3 consists of 14 residues. The germline gives CDR1 MNHNY, CDR2 SVGAGI (reference sequence). V was shortened by 5 bases and J by 6 bases, with 15 bases between the two germline ends.